These 12 T cell receptor beta chains were all obtained from the same sample, sequenced in a study of graft-versus-host responses after intestinal transplantation. The antigens these receptors bind are not known. Sequencing was performed with immunoSEQ multiplex PCR; in TCRdb, only in-frame clones are kept and a portion is missing. The sample consists of tens of thousands of clones, about 93% of them appearing once. The material was unstimulated CD8+ T cells sorted from spleen or lymph node cells, obtained before transplant. These receptors came from a human donor who was the organ donor for an intestinal transplant.

J is TRBJ1-1 and V is TRBV27, with a tentative D call TRBD1 (5 bases). The germline V gene encodes CDR1 MNHEY and CDR2 SMNVEV (reference sequence). The CDR3 length is 13 residues. Trimming left V 2 bases short and J 1 base short, with 5 bases between. CDR3 DNA sequence: TGTGCCAGCAGTTTAGGGGGGAACACTGAAGCTTTCTTT. Amino acid sequence: CASSLGGNTEAFF.

The V call is TRBV27, the J call TRBJ2-1; no reliable D call. The CDR3 contains 14 residues. V dropped 1 base and J dropped 5 bases, with 9 bases sitting between them. In germline, CDR1 is MNHEY, CDR2 SMNVEV (reference sequence). The CDR3 region is CASSLYSPDNEQFF. In nucleotides, the CDR3 is TGTGCCAGCAGTTTATACAGCCCAGACAATGAGCAGTTCTTC.

The V gene is TRBV23-1, the J gene TRBJ2-3; possibly TRBD1 or TRBD2 for D (5 bases each). TRBV23-1 is reported as an ORF; its role is uncertain. CDR3 size: 15 residues. Trimming removed 6 bases from V and 2 bases from J, with 15 bases in between. CDR3: CASSDRDGDTDTQYF. The CDR3 DNA reads as TGCGCCAGCAGCGACCGGGACGGAGACACAGATACGCAGTATTTT.

This clone was recorded once. This rearrangement joins TRBV5-4 to TRBJ2-2; TRBD2 aligns across 8 bases. Germline trimming cut 0 bases from V and 10 bases from J; bases unmatched to any gene: 2. CDR3 length equals 13 residues. Germline V gene lookup returns CDR1 SGHNT and CDR2 YYREEE (reference sequence). CDR3 sequence reads: CASSLVGLAELFF. The CDR3 bases are TGTGCCAGCAGCTTGGTTGGACTAGCGGAGCTGTTTTTT.

The rearrangement uses TRBV15 and TRBJ2-2; TRBD2 matches 12 bases. In germline, CDR1 is LNHNV, CDR2 YYDKDF (reference sequence). This CDR3 is built from 18 residues. Trimming took 5 bases from V and 3 from J; bases not matched to a gene: 10. CDR3 sequence: CATSGLLAGGPYTGELFF. CDR3 nucleotides: TGTGCCACCAGCGGTCTTCTAGCGGGAGGGCCCTACACCGGGGAGCTGTTTTTT.

The chain is built from TRBV5-3 and TRBJ2-2, with 7 positions matching TRBD1. TRBV5-3 has ORF status, its function being uncertain. V lost 2 bases, J lost 5 bases, and 6 bases stayed unmatched. The length of the CDR3 is 15 residues. CDR3: CARSLATGSTGELFF. The CDR3 bases are TGTGCCAGAAGCTTAGCGACAGGGTCTACCGGGGAGCTGTTTTTT.

In its sample, this clone was seen once. The chain employs TRBV5-4 and TRBJ2-3, with 9 bases identical to TRBD2. The CDR3 is 17 residues long. Germline trimming cut 4 bases from V and 0 bases from J; bases unmatched to any gene: 9. Germline assignment: CDR1 SGHNT and CDR2 YYREEE (reference sequence). The CDR3 reads CASSQLASGTSTDTQYF. CDR3 bases: TGTGCCAGCAGCCAACTAGCTAGCGGGACTAGCACAGATACGCAGTATTTT. Supplemented by reference TRBV5-4 and TRBJ2-3, the full variable domain reads ETGVTQSPTHLIKTRGQQVTLRCSSQSGHNTVSWYQQALGQGPQFIFQYYREEENGRGNFPPRFSGLQFPNYSSELNVNALELDDSALYLCASSQLASGTSTDTQYFGPGTRLTVL.

The rearrangement joins TRBV10-2 to TRBJ2-1, with TRBD2 matching over 8 bases. The trim removed 6 bases at V and 7 bases at J, leaving 5 bases unmatched. The CDR3 length is 13 residues. CDR1 and CDR2 from the germline V gene are WSHSY and SAAADI. CDR3 sequence reads: CASSFSGKNEQFF. The CDR3 bases are TGCGCCAGCAGCTTTAGCGGGAAGAATGAGCAGTTCTTC.

The rearrangement links TRBV6-1 to TRBJ2-1; the match to TRBD2 covers 12 bases. The CDR3 totals 15 residues. Germline CDR1 is MNHNS and CDR2 is SASEGT. After removal of 2 bases from V and 4 bases from J, the junction contained 0 bases not matched to a gene. CDR3 in amino acids: CASSELAGGYNEQFF. CDR3 DNA sequence: TGTGCCAGCAGTGAACTAGCGGGAGGGTACAATGAGCAGTTCTTC.

The J gene is TRBJ2-1, the V gene TRBV19, with a possible D match to TRBD1 (5 bases). V lost 3 bases to trimming and J lost 3 bases, with 6 bases between them. The germline CDR1 and CDR2 sequences are LNHDA and SQIVND (reference sequence). The CDR3 is 13 amino acids. The CDR3 here is CASSIDSYNEQFF. The CDR3 coding sequence is TGTGCCAGTAGTATTGACAGCTACAATGAGCAGTTCTTC.

Only a few counts were recorded for this clone. The DNA for the CDR3 is TGTGCCAGCAGTTCTATGGACAGGGGGAGAGGTGGCTACACCTTC. It is translated as CASSSMDRGRGGYTF. The J gene is TRBJ1-2, the V gene TRBV28, with 10 bases identical to TRBD1. V lost 4 bases and J lost 7; bases outside the gene matches: 9. There are 15 residues in the CDR3. CDR1 is MDHEN and CDR2 is SYDVKM in the germline V gene.

This sequence joins TRBV7-8 and TRBJ2-5, with 13 positions matching TRBD2. The germline gives CDR1 SGHVS, CDR2 FQNEAQ. The ends lost 5 bases at V and 1 base at J; junction bases unmatched: 16. This CDR3 is 20 amino acids long. The CDR3 region has the DNA TGTGCCAGCAGCGTACATCATCGGACTAGCGGGAGTGTACTCCAAGAGACCCAGTACTTC. This encodes CASSVHHRTSGSVLQETQYF.